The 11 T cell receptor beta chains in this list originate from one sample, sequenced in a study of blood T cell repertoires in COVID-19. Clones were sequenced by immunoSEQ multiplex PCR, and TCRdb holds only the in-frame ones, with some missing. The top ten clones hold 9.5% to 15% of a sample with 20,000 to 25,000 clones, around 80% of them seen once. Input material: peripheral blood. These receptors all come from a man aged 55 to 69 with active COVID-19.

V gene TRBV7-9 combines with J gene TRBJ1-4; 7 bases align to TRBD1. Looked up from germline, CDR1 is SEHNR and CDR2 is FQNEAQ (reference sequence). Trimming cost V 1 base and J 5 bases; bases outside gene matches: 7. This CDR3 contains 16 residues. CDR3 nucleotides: TGTGCCAGCAGCTTAGGGGCAGGGGGGCCGAATGAAAAACTGTTTTTT. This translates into CASSLGAGGPNEKLFF. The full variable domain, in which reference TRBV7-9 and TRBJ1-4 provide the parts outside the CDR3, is DTGVSQNPRHKITKRGQNVTFRCDPISEHNRLYWYRQTLGQGPEFLTYFQNEAQLEKSRLLSDRFSAERPKGSFSTLEIQRTEQGDSAMYLCASSLGAGGPNEKLFFGSGTQLSVL.

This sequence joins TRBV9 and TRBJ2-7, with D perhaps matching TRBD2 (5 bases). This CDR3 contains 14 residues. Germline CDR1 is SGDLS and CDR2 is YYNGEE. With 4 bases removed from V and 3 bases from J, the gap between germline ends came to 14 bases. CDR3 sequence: CASSPQLEVYEQYF. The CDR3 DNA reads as TGTGCCAGCAGCCCCCAACTAGAAGTCTACGAGCAGTACTTC.

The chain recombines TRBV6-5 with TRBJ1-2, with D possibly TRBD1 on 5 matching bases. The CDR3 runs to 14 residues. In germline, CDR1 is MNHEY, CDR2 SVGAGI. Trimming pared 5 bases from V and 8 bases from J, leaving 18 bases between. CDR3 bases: TGTGCCAGCAGTCCCCCAGGTCAGGGCGGCGGCTACACCTTC. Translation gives CASSPPGQGGGYTF.

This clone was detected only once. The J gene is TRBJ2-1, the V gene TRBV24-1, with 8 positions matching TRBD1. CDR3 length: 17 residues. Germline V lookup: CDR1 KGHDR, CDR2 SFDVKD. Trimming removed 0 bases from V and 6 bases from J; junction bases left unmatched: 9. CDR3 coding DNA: TGTGCCACCAGTGATTTGCAGAAGACAGGGGATATCAATGAGCAGTTCTTC. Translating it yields CATSDLQKTGDINEQFF.

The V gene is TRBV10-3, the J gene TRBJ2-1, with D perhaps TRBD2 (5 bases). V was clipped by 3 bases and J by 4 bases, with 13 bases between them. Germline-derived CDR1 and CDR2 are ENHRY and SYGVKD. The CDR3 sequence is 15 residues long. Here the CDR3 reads CAISDEGGSYNEQFF. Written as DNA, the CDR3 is TGTGCCATCAGTGATGAAGGCGGGTCTTACAATGAGCAGTTCTTC.

In DNA, the CDR3 is TGTGCCAGCAGACATAGCGGGAGGAATGTGGGGGAGCTGTTTTTT. It encodes CASRHSGRNVGELFF. The chain links TRBV7-8 to TRBJ2-2; 10 bases are shared with TRBD2. The CDR3 spans 15 residues. The germline V gene encodes CDR1 SGHVS and CDR2 FQNEAQ. V was pared by 6 bases and J by 8 bases, with 9 bases of the junction left unmatched.

This chain's CDR3 is CASSISGRDADTQYF. The CDR3 bases are TGTGCCAGCAGCATTAGCGGGAGGGACGCAGATACGCAGTATTTT. The V call is TRBV7-2, the J call TRBJ2-3; 11 bases match TRBD2. The ends lost 5 bases at V and 4 bases at J; junction bases unmatched: 5. The CDR3 is made up of 15 amino acids. The germline V gene has CDR1 SGHTA and CDR2 FQGNSA. The full variable domain, completed using reference TRBV7-2 and TRBJ2-3, is GAGVSQSPSNKVTEKGKDVELRCDPISGHTALYWYRQSLGQGLEFLIYFQGNSAPDKSGLPSDRFSAERTGGSVSTLTIQRTQQEDSAVYLCASSISGRDADTQYFGPGTRLTVL.

The CDR3 nucleotides are TGTGCCAGCGCCATCCGCCTCCGGGACAGGGGATCCCCATGGACCTACAATGAGCAGTTCTTC. Amino acid sequence: CASAIRLRDRGSPWTYNEQFF. The V and J genes are TRBV27 and TRBJ2-1; 10 bases map to TRBD1. With 8 bases clipped from V and 2 bases from J, the junction kept 24 bases outside the gene matches. Germline V CDR1 and CDR2: MNHEY, SMNVEV (reference sequence). The CDR3 consists of 21 residues.

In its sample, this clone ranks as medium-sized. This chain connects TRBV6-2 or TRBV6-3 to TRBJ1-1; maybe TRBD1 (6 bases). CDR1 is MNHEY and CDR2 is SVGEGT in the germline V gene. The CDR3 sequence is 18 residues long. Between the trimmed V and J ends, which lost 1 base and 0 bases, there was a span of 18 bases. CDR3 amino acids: CASSYFPAGGLVNTEAFF. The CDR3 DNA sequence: TGTGCCAGCAGTTACTTCCCCGCGGGGGGGCTAGTGAACACTGAAGCTTTCTTT.

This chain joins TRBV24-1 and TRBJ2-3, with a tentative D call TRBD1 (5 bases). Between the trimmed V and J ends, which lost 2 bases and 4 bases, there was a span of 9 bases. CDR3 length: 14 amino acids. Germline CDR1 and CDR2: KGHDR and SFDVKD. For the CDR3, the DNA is TGTGCCACCAGTGATTCCGGACAAGCAGATACGCAGTATTTT. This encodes CATSDSGQADTQYF.

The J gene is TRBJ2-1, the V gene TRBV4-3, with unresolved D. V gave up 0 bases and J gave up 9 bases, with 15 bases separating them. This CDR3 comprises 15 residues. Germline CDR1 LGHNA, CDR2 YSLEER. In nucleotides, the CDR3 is TGCGCCAGCAGCCAAGATCGCGCCCTAGGCACTGAGCAGTTCTTC. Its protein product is CASSQDRALGTEQFF.